This T cell receptor (beta chain) was captured in a study of technical replicates of blood from four donors. TCRdb keeps only in-frame clones here, not all; method: immunoSEQ multiplex PCR. This sample has some 79,000 clones; approximately 91% occur once, and the top ten carry approximately 0.4%. V was trimmed by 2 bases and J by 5 bases, leaving 8 bases between them. Germline loops: CDR1 SGHDT, CDR2 YYEEEE. The CDR3 is 13 residues long. The origin of this receptor is a human donor in good health. Some clones in this sample may be carry-over from other donors' samples. The sequenced sample consisted of T cells isolated from PBMCs. The chain has TRBV5-6 and TRBJ2-1; no reliable D call. The CDR3 DNA sequence: TGTGCCAGCAGCTTCGGTAGCCACAATGAGCAGTTCTTC. Its translation: CASSFGSHNEQFF.